Each of the 21 T cell receptor beta chains below was sequenced from the same sample in a study of shared clonotypes between healthy human individuals (TCRdb year 2020). Receptors were amplified or captured by the immunoSEQ multiplex PCR assay. Not all clones reach the TCRdb copy of this immuneACCESS table, which keeps in-frame sequences only. Checked studies attribute under half of the gap to unresolved V genes and leave the rest unexplained. For this sample the table gives roughly 680,000 clones, of which roughly two thirds were detected only once. The top ten constitute under 2% of the sample. Sequenced sample: memory CD4+ T cells sorted from blood. Read against the paper, the sample's cell subset or site label means: CD45RA-negative fraction. All receptors come from a woman between 25 and 40 years old in good health.

The V gene is TRBV28, the J gene TRBJ2-3; 11 bases agree with TRBD2. The CDR3 sequence is 18 residues long. CDR1 and CDR2 from the germline V gene are MDHEN and SYDVKM. J was trimmed by 3 bases and V by 2 bases; bases with no gene match: 10. CDR3 protein: CASSLLPGLAEATDTQYF. The CDR3 DNA follows: TGTGCCAGCAGTTTACTCCCGGGACTAGCGGAAGCTACAGATACGCAGTATTTT.

This chain connects TRBV20-1 to TRBJ2-7, with D uncertain. The CDR3 runs 11 residues. The germline CDR1 and CDR2 sequences are DFQATT and SNEGSKA (reference sequence). Trimming pared 0 bases from V and 5 bases from J, leaving 5 bases between. CDR3 DNA sequence: TGCAGTGCTAGAGATGTAGACGAGCAGTACTTC. Amino acids: CSARDVDEQYF.

The chain recombines TRBV18 with TRBJ2-1; the D gene is possibly TRBD2 (5 bases). The germline V gene has CDR1 KGHSH and CDR2 LQKENI. This CDR3 contains 15 residues. V was clipped by 3 bases and J by 9 bases, with 18 bases between them. In DNA form, the CDR3 reads TGTGCCAGCTCACCTCAACGGGAAAGAAAAGTTGAGCAGTTCTTC. As protein: CASSPQRERKVEQFF. Filled out from reference TRBV18 and TRBJ2-1, the complete variable domain reads NAGVMQNPRHLVRRRGQEARLRCSPMKGHSHVYWYRQLPEEGLKFMVYLQKENIIDESGMPKERFSAEFPKEGPSILRIQQVVRGDSAAYFCASSPQRERKVEQFFGPGTRLTVL.

V and J are TRBV6-1 and TRBJ2-5; TRBD2 aligns across 7 bases. The CDR3 runs 14 residues. With V trimmed by 4 bases and J by 5 bases, 7 bases remained unmatched. The V gene's germline CDR1 is MNHNS and CDR2 SASEGT. The CDR3 protein is CASSGTTSLETQYF. CDR3 nucleotides: TGTGCCAGCAGTGGGACGACTAGCCTGGAGACCCAGTACTTC.

The chain has TRBV5-4 and TRBJ2-1; 12 positions agree with TRBD1. The CDR3 loop spans 12 amino acids. After removal of 9 bases from V and 8 bases from J, the junction contained 3 bases not matched to a gene. Per the germline V gene, CDR1 is SGHNT and CDR2 is YYREEE (reference sequence). Written as DNA, the CDR3 is TGTGCCACTGGGACAGGGGGCGATGAGCAGTTCTTC. It specifies CATGTGGDEQFF.

CDR3 bases: TGTGCCAGCAGTGTCCGACAGGGGGGACAAGGGGCCAACGTCCTGACTTTC. It specifies CASSVRQGGQGANVLTF. The J gene is TRBJ2-6, the V gene TRBV28, with TRBD1 identical over 9 bases. The CDR3 loop spans 17 amino acids. Per the germline V gene, CDR1 is MDHEN and CDR2 is SYDVKM. The V gene end was trimmed by 5 bases and the J gene end by 4 bases; junction bases not matched to a gene: 9.

This clone came up many times. The chain employs TRBV4-1 and TRBJ2-7; D is unclear. Between the trimmed V and J ends, which lost 0 bases and 3 bases, there was a span of 9 bases. The CDR3 covers 14 residues. Per germline, CDR1 MGHRA and CDR2 YSYEKL. DNA of the CDR3: TGCGCCAGCAGCCAAGATTCCCAGAACTACGAGCAGTACTTC. Translated, it gives CASSQDSQNYEQYF.

This clone appeared a few times. This chain links TRBV5-1 with TRBJ1-2; 9 nucleotides line up with TRBD1. CDR1 is SGHRS, CDR2 YFSETQ, per germline. With V trimmed by 3 bases and J by 4 bases, 4 bases remained unmatched. The CDR3 has 14 amino acids. The CDR3 bases are TGCGCCAGCAGCTGGGGACAGGGCCTCTATGGCTACACCTTC. As protein: CASSWGQGLYGYTF.

This clone was picked up a small number of times. The J gene is TRBJ2-6, the V gene TRBV27; D remains ambiguous. Trimming left V 2 bases short and J 0 bases short, with 11 bases between. The length of the CDR3 is 17 residues. From germline, CDR1 is MNHEY and CDR2 SMNVEV (reference sequence). CDR3 loop: CASSLQAQNSGANVLTF. In DNA, the CDR3 is TGTGCCAGCAGTTTACAGGCACAAAACTCTGGGGCCAACGTCCTGACTTTC.

V usage is TRBV7-3 and J usage is TRBJ2-7; D not certain. Germline loops: CDR1 SGHTA, CDR2 FQGTGA. Trimming stripped 2 bases from V and 5 bases from J, with 10 bases between. CDR3 length: 13 residues. The CDR3 coding sequence is TGTGCCAGCAGCTTAGGTCCCGTCAACGAGCAGTACTTC. As protein: CASSLGPVNEQYF.

In its sample, this clone was seen once. The chain has TRBV9 and TRBJ2-1, with a tentative D call TRBD2 (5 bases). With 0 bases removed from V and 0 bases from J, the gap between germline ends came to 10 bases. Germline V gene sequence: CDR1 SGDLS, CDR2 YYNGEE. This CDR3 region has 16 residues. The CDR3 nucleotides read TGTGCCAGCAGCGTAGATGAGGGTAGCTCCTACAATGAGCAGTTCTTC. Its translation is CASSVDEGSSYNEQFF.

The rearrangement joins TRBV5-1 to TRBJ1-2, with a tentative D call TRBD1 (5 bases). Looked up from germline, CDR1 is SGHRS and CDR2 is YFSETQ. This CDR3 has 16 residues. V was clipped by 3 bases and J by 1 base, with 16 bases between them. The CDR3 reads CASSSGTGNVNYGYTF. The CDR3 DNA is TGCGCCAGCAGCTCCGGGACGGGGAACGTTAACTATGGCTACACCTTC.

The V gene is TRBV11-2, the J gene TRBJ1-4; D ambiguous. V was cut by 5 bases and J by 4 bases, with 11 bases left in between. The CDR3 has 14 residues. Germline CDR1 SGHAT, CDR2 FQNNGV. CDR3 nucleotides: TGTGCCAGCAGCCAAGAGAGCCGTAATGAAAAACTGTTTTTT. It encodes CASSQESRNEKLFF.

The V call is TRBV27, the J call TRBJ2-7; 10 bases are shared with TRBD1. The length of the CDR3 is 16 residues. Germline V gene data show CDR1 as MNHEY and CDR2 as SMNVEV (reference sequence). The trim removed 5 bases at V and 2 bases at J, leaving 9 bases unmatched. For the CDR3, the DNA is TGTGCCAGCAGTCCTTACCCGGGACAGGGGACCTACGAGCAGTACTTC. It yields the protein CASSPYPGQGTYEQYF.

The chain uses TRBV2 and TRBJ2-7; D is uncertain. Germline V gene data show CDR1 as SNHLY and CDR2 as FYNNEI. The germline V and J ends were trimmed by 7 bases and 4 bases, with 11 bases remaining between them. This CDR3 is built from 12 residues. The CDR3 loop reads CASTLSDYEQYF. The CDR3 DNA sequence: TGTGCCAGCACCCTCAGCGATTACGAGCAGTACTTC.

This chain uses TRBV29-1 with TRBJ2-3, with D uncertain. Germline values: CDR1 SQVTM, CDR2 ANQGSEA. Trimming removed 3 bases at V and 1 base at J, with 8 bases between. The CDR3 totals 13 residues. For the CDR3, the DNA is TGCAGCGTTGAGGCGGACCGCACAGATACGCAGTATTTT. It specifies CSVEADRTDTQYF.

The chain joins TRBV5-5 to TRBJ1-1; 10 bases line up with TRBD1. Germline values: CDR1 SGHKS, CDR2 YYEKEE (reference sequence). CDR3 length: 18 residues. The junction had 12 bases not matched to a gene; V was cut back by 3 bases and J by 1 base. The CDR3: CASSYFSGTGAANTEAFF. CDR3 coding DNA: TGTGCCAGCAGCTATTTTTCCGGGACAGGGGCGGCGAACACTGAAGCTTTCTTT.

A remark on this clone: A much larger clone is a single base away; this may be a read error. The chain joins TRBV20-1 to TRBJ1-1; D uncertain. The CDR3 extends over 11 amino acids. V lost 0 bases and J 5 bases, leaving 4 bases between the germline ends. In germline, CDR1 is DFQATT, CDR2 SNEGSKA (reference sequence). CDR3 sequence: CSAREKTEAFF. As DNA, the CDR3 is TGCAGTGCTAGAGAAAAGACTGAAGCTTTCTTT.

This clone was seen at least ten times. V and J are TRBV6-6 and TRBJ2-6; no definite D call. This CDR3 comprises 14 residues. Germline V lookup: CDR1 MNHNY, CDR2 SVGAGI (reference sequence). V dropped 7 bases and J dropped 0 bases, with 7 bases sitting between them. CDR3 amino acids: CASNKGSGANVLTF. The CDR3, as DNA: TGTGCCAGCAATAAAGGCTCTGGGGCCAACGTCCTGACTTTC.

The V gene is TRBV5-1, the J gene TRBJ2-7; 8 bases line up with TRBD1. Trimming cost V 0 bases and J 2 bases; bases outside gene matches: 10. The CDR3 is made up of 17 amino acids. CDR1 and CDR2 from the germline V gene are SGHRS and YFSETQ. The CDR3 sequence: CASSLADSGTGAYEQYF. Here the CDR3 DNA reads TGCGCCAGCAGCTTGGCCGATTCCGGGACAGGAGCCTACGAGCAGTACTTC.

This chain connects TRBV18 to TRBJ2-7; D gene ambiguous. Germline CDR1 is KGHSH and CDR2 is LQKENI. Trimming left V 3 bases short and J 5 bases short, with 8 bases between. The CDR3 consists of 12 residues. In nucleotides, the CDR3 is TGTGCCAGCTCACCTGGCCTACACGAGCAGTACTTC. The encoded protein is CASSPGLHEQYF.